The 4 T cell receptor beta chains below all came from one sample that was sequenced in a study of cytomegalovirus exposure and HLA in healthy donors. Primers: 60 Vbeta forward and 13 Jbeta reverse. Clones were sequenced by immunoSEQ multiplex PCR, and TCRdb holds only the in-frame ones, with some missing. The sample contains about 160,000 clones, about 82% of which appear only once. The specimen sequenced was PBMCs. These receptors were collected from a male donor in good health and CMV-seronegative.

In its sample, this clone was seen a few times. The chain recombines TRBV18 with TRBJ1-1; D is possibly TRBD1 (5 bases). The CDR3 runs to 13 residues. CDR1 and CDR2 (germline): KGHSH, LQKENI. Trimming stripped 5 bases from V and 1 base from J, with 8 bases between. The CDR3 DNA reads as TGTGCCAGCTCAAACGACAGGAACACTGAAGCTTTCTTT. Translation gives CASSNDRNTEAFF.

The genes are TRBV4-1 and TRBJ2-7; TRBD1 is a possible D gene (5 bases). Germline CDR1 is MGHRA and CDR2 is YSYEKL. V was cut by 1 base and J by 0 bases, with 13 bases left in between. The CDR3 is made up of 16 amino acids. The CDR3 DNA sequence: TGCGCCAGCAGCCAAGGTGACAGTCACCCCTCCTACGAGCAGTACTTC. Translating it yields CASSQGDSHPSYEQYF.

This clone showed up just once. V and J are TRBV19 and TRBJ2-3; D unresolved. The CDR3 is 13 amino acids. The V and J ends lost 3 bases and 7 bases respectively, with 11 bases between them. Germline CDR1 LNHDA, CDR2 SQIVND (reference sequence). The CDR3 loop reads CASSMLNQNTQYF. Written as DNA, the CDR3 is TGTGCCAGTAGTATGCTAAACCAAAATACGCAGTATTTT.

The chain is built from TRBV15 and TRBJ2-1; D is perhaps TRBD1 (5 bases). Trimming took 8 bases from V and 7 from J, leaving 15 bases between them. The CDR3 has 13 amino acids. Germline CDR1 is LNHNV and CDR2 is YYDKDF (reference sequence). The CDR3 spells CATGAVLSNEQFF. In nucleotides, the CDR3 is TGTGCCACCGGGGCCGTTCTTTCGAATGAGCAGTTCTTC.